A selection of T cell receptor beta chains follows, all from one sample in a study of T cells in Graves' hyperthyroidism and ophthalmopathy. TCRdb re-called the multiplex PCR reads with MiXCR, one entry per CDR3 protein. The sample shows approximately 400,000 distinct CDR3 sequences, about 25% of them seen only once. The specimen was blood. The receptors come from a middle-aged man with Graves' hyperthyroidism. Both conserved end residues are part of each CDR3. A D gene is named only where the DNA matches it firmly. Not all rows give a size; the values are once, few, many and, for expanded clones, a class.

v_gene: TRBV3-1; d_gene: NA; len: 16; j_gene: TRBJ1-2; abundance: few; CDR3aa: CASSQVFRREVSGYTF
v_gene: TRBV7-9; d_gene: NA; len: 16; j_gene: TRBJ2-7; abundance: many; CDR3aa: CASSLAGLTGPGEQYF
v_gene: TRBV19; d_gene: NA; len: 13; j_gene: TRBJ2-7; abundance: NA; CDR3aa: CASSIFPFYEQYF
v_gene: TRBV28; d_gene: NA; len: 12; j_gene: TRBJ2-1; abundance: many; CDR3aa: CASSLAPGEQFF
v_gene: TRBV6-1; d_gene: NA; len: 13; j_gene: TRBJ2-5; abundance: NA; CDR3aa: CASSEIRGETQYF
v_gene: TRBV3-1; d_gene: NA; len: 16; j_gene: TRBJ2-1; abundance: many; CDR3aa: CASSQVRGNYYNEQFF
v_gene: TRBV5-5; d_gene: NA; len: 15; j_gene: TRBJ1-5; abundance: NA; CDR3aa: CASSSDGRGNQPQHF
v_gene: TRBV2; d_gene: TRBD1; len: 15; j_gene: TRBJ2-3; abundance: NA; CDR3aa: CASSDSGQGADTQYF
v_gene: TRBV6-1; d_gene: TRBD2; len: 14; j_gene: TRBJ2-1; abundance: NA; CDR3aa: CASSGTTPYNEQFF
v_gene: TRBV27; d_gene: TRBD1; len: 16; j_gene: TRBJ1-6; abundance: NA; CDR3aa: CASSLTQTGYNSPLHF
v_gene: TRBV19; d_gene: NA; len: 14; j_gene: TRBJ2-4; abundance: NA; CDR3aa: CASLGAGAKNIQYF
v_gene: TRBV7-2; d_gene: NA; len: 15; j_gene: TRBJ2-7; abundance: NA; CDR3aa: CASSVGSQSSYGQYF
v_gene: TRBV7-3; d_gene: NA; len: 15; j_gene: TRBJ2-4; abundance: many; CDR3aa: CASSLMSGPKNIQYF
v_gene: TRBV20-1; d_gene: NA; len: 12; j_gene: TRBJ2-7; abundance: NA; CDR3aa: CSATDEGHEQYF
v_gene: TRBV11-2; d_gene: NA; len: 15; j_gene: TRBJ2-1; abundance: many; CDR3aa: CASSLAGVVYNEQFF
v_gene: TRBV18; d_gene: NA; len: 13; j_gene: TRBJ2-3; abundance: few; CDR3aa: CASSPPNGDTQYF
v_gene: TRBV28; d_gene: NA; len: 13; j_gene: TRBJ2-7; abundance: many; CDR3aa: CASSLRYSYEQYF
v_gene: TRBV20-1; d_gene: NA; len: 11; j_gene: TRBJ2-7; abundance: few; CDR3aa: CSARTPSEQYF
v_gene: TRBV7-9; d_gene: NA; len: 13; j_gene: TRBJ2-1; abundance: few; CDR3aa: CASLSGLSNEQFF
v_gene: TRBV3-1; d_gene: NA; len: 12; j_gene: TRBJ1-1; abundance: many; CDR3aa: CASSRPGFEAFF
v_gene: TRBV6-6; d_gene: TRBD1; len: 14; j_gene: TRBJ2-5; abundance: many; CDR3aa: CASSYGDRVDTQYF
v_gene: TRBV27; d_gene: NA; len: 14; j_gene: TRBJ2-5; abundance: few; CDR3aa: CASSFVAGQETQYF
v_gene: TRBV5-1; d_gene: TRBD2; len: 14; j_gene: TRBJ2-7; abundance: NA; CDR3aa: CASSPGDYSYEQYF
v_gene: TRBV6-1; d_gene: NA; len: 18; j_gene: TRBJ2-7; abundance: few; CDR3aa: CASSRADRAPEKTYEQYF
v_gene: TRBV6-6; d_gene: NA; len: 15; j_gene: TRBJ2-7; abundance: many; CDR3aa: CASSYSIGLDYEQYF
v_gene: TRBV6-7; d_gene: NA; len: 18; j_gene: TRBJ2-1; abundance: NA; CDR3aa: CASSYSGRAGTGPDEQFF
v_gene: TRBV27; d_gene: NA; len: 14; j_gene: TRBJ1-1; abundance: many; CDR3aa: CASSAAWGNTEAFF
v_gene: TRBV12-3/TRBV12-4; d_gene: TRBD2; len: 14; j_gene: TRBJ2-3; abundance: many; CDR3aa: CASSLIAGGDTQYF